This TCR beta chain was identified during a study of a mutant IDH1 vaccine in newly diagnosed glioma. General study findings and limits: Across multiple MHC alleles, 93.3% of patients had vaccine-induced responses.

Here immunoSEQ multiplex PCR was the method, and the copy in TCRdb shows in-frame clones only, minus some. The sample includes around 26,000 clones, about four fifths of them seen just once. Stated time point: week 47, end of study. Each vaccine dose was 300 ug of mutant IDH1 20-mer peptide, with topical imiquimod. Patients in the study were vaccinated eight times, receiving shots in weeks 1, 3, 5, 7, 11, 15, 19 and 23. V shed 6 bases and J 5 bases; nucleotides not matched to a gene: 12. CDR1 LGHNA and CDR2 YNFKEQ come from the germline V gene. The CDR3 consists of 17 residues. Details on this clone: Its antigen is undetermined.

The sequenced sample was PBMCs, obtained from a glioma patient whose treatment included an IDH1 peptide vaccine. The chain carries TRBV4-2 and TRBJ2-3, with TRBD2 identical over 12 bases. This TCR derives from a man in his forties with glioma. Some clones in this sample may be carry-over from other donors' samples. CDR3: CASRWTSGAQRGDTQYF. The CDR3 DNA follows: TGTGCCAGCAGATGGACTAGCGGGGCTCAAAGGGGAGATACGCAGTATTTT.